The 21 T cell receptor beta chains below come from one sample, sequenced in a study of cytomegalovirus exposure and HLA in healthy donors. 13 Jbeta primers and 60 Vbeta primers were used for the PCR. Here immunoSEQ multiplex PCR was the method, and the copy in TCRdb shows in-frame clones only, minus some. The data show roughly 93,000 clones, under 80% seen once. The sequencing sample was made of PBMCs. Source of these receptors: a male donor in good health and CMV-seronegative.

The V and J genes are TRBV28 and TRBJ1-1, with D possibly matching TRBD1 (6 bases). The CDR3 runs 14 residues. V was cut by 3 bases and J by 4 bases, with 12 bases left in between. Germline CDR1 is MDHEN and CDR2 is SYDVKM. The CDR3 DNA is TGTGCCAGCAGTTTCGGGGGGGCGGGCACTGAAGCTTTCTTT. As protein: CASSFGGAGTEAFF.

The rearrangement uses TRBV25-1 and TRBJ1-2; D is perhaps TRBD1 (5 bases). The ends were cut back, 1 base at V and 4 bases at J, with 10 bases in the middle. This CDR3 is 14 amino acids long. Looked up from germline, CDR1 is MGHDK and CDR2 is SYGVNS. CDR3 in DNA: TGTGCCAGCAGTGAATTAGGGCAGGGCTATGGCTACACCTTC. Its protein product is CASSELGQGYGYTF.

The V gene is TRBV5-6, the J gene TRBJ1-2; D is ambiguous. The length of the CDR3 is 12 residues. V dropped 1 base and J dropped 8 bases, with 9 bases sitting between them. Looked up from germline, CDR1 is SGHDT and CDR2 is YYEEEE. This CDR3 is CASSLTPGGYTF. In DNA, the CDR3 is TGTGCCAGCAGCTTGACCCCGGGGGGCTACACCTTC.

This clone was found once. V gene TRBV15 combines with J gene TRBJ2-7, with 11 bases identical to TRBD2. V was pared by 2 bases and J by 4 bases, with 7 bases of the junction left unmatched. Germline V gene data show CDR1 as LNHNV and CDR2 as YYDKDF (reference sequence). The CDR3 has 16 residues. The CDR3 is CATSRRSGRAAYEQYF. CDR3 sequence (DNA): TGTGCCACCAGCAGACGTAGCGGGAGGGCTGCTTACGAGCAGTACTTC.

A single count supports this clone. The chain has TRBV7-2 and TRBJ2-7; a weak D match, TRBD1 (6 bases). The CDR3 runs 15 residues. CDR1 is SGHTA and CDR2 is FQGNSA in the germline V gene. Trimming shortened V by 0 bases and J by 1 base, and 10 bases separated the two germline ends. CDR3 coding DNA: TGTGCCAGCAGCTTAGCTTGGACAGAGTCCTACGAGCAGTACTTC. Protein product: CASSLAWTESYEQYF.

The chain recombines TRBV4-3 with TRBJ2-1; TRBD2 might be the D (6 bases). V lost 3 bases and J 6 bases, leaving 15 bases between the germline ends. The V gene's germline CDR1 is LGHNA and CDR2 YSLEER. The CDR3 is made up of 15 amino acids. The CDR3 here is CASSHASGGPNEQFF. CDR3 nucleotides: TGCGCCAGCAGCCACGCAAGCGGAGGGCCCAATGAGCAGTTCTTC.

The chain joins TRBV5-1 to TRBJ2-2; 13 bases are shared with TRBD2. Germline CDR1 and CDR2: SGHRS and YFSETQ. CDR3 size: 15 residues. V shed 4 bases, J shed 6 bases, and the junction held 3 bases outside the gene matches. CDR3 in DNA: TGCGCCAGCAGCCTGGGACTAGCGGGACCCGGGGAGCTGTTTTTT. Its translation is CASSLGLAGPGELFF.

This clone showed up just once. The V gene is TRBV28, the J gene TRBJ2-7, with 7 bases identical to TRBD1. The CDR3 is 16 amino acids. V was pared by 1 base and J by 6 bases, with 12 bases of the junction left unmatched. CDR1 MDHEN and CDR2 SYDVKM come from the germline V gene. The CDR3 nucleotides are TGTGCCAGCAGTTTATTGGGACAGCCCACCCTCGCCGAGCAGTACTTC. Residues: CASSLLGQPTLAEQYF.

This chain links TRBV11-2 with TRBJ2-5, with D unclear. CDR1 is SGHAT and CDR2 is FQNNGV in the germline V gene. CDR3 size: 14 residues. V gave up 2 bases and J gave up 1 base, with 8 bases separating them. CDR3 coding DNA: TGTGCCAGCAGCTTAACCACCAGCCAAGAGACCCAGTACTTC. Translation gives CASSLTTSQETQYF.

The rearrangement joins TRBV7-9 to TRBJ2-1; 7 bases fit TRBD1. Germline values: CDR1 SEHNR, CDR2 FQNEAQ (reference sequence). This CDR3 contains 16 residues. Trimming cost V 5 bases and J 1 base; bases outside gene matches: 8. CDR3 coding DNA: TGTGCCAGCAGCACCAGACAGGGCGGGTCCTACAATGAGCAGTTCTTC. Its translation is CASSTRQGGSYNEQFF.

The gene calls are TRBV6-1 and TRBJ2-1; 7 nucleotides agree with TRBD2. This CDR3 spans 15 amino acids. Unmatched junction bases numbered 3, after V lost 1 base and J lost 3 bases. Germline-derived CDR1 and CDR2 are MNHNS and SASEGT. This CDR3 reads CASSEVAGVYNEQFF. The DNA of the CDR3 is TGTGCCAGCAGTGAAGTTGCGGGGGTCTACAATGAGCAGTTCTTC.

The chain couples TRBV19 to TRBJ2-2; D call uncertain. There are 14 residues in the CDR3. CDR1 and CDR2 (germline): LNHDA, SQIVND (reference sequence). V was shortened by 8 bases and J by 7 bases, with 17 bases between the two germline ends. DNA for the CDR3: TGTGCCAGTGCTCGTGTTAGTAGCAGCGGGGAGCTGTTTTTT. Its protein product is CASARVSSSGELFF.

The chain employs TRBV27 and TRBJ2-7; 10 bases map to TRBD1. The CDR3 loop spans 16 amino acids. Looked up from germline, CDR1 is MNHEY and CDR2 is SMNVEV (reference sequence). Losses at the gene ends were 7 bases for V and 3 bases for J; bases not matched to a gene: 12. CDR3 DNA: TGTGCCAGCAAAGACACCGGGACAGGGGTCTACTACGAGCAGTACTTC. This translates into CASKDTGTGVYYEQYF.

The chain couples TRBV6-5 to TRBJ2-1; 13 bases are shared with TRBD2. This CDR3 comprises 15 residues. Per germline, CDR1 MNHEY and CDR2 SVGAGI. J was trimmed by 8 bases and V by 4 bases; bases with no gene match: 5. As DNA, the CDR3 is TGTGCCAGCAGTTTACTAGCGGGAGGGCCTGATGAGCAGTTCTTC. Residues: CASSLLAGGPDEQFF.

This clone was seen only a few times. This sequence joins TRBV9 and TRBJ1-4; 7 nucleotides align to TRBD1. CDR3 size: 13 residues. Germline values: CDR1 SGDLS, CDR2 YYNGEE. The trim removed 2 bases at V and 8 bases at J, leaving 3 bases unmatched. CDR3 sequence (DNA): TGTGCCAGCAGCGTGGCAGGGGGGGAAAAACTGTTTTTT. It codes for CASSVAGGEKLFF.

This sequence joins TRBV4-3 and TRBJ2-3; D may be TRBD2 (5 bases). Trimming left V 2 bases short and J 1 base short, with 16 bases between. Per the germline V gene, CDR1 is LGHNA and CDR2 is YSLEER. The CDR3 runs to 17 residues. CDR3 nucleotide sequence: TGCGCCAGCAGCCAACCTATAGCGATTCCCCGCACAGATACGCAGTATTTT. Its protein product is CASSQPIAIPRTDTQYF.

This chain links TRBV19 with TRBJ1-1; no clear D. Trimming shortened V by 3 bases and J by 7 bases, and 12 bases separated the two germline ends. The CDR3 sequence is 13 residues long. Germline assignment: CDR1 LNHDA and CDR2 SQIVND (reference sequence). This CDR3 reads CASSMGAQYEAFF. CDR3 coding DNA: TGTGCCAGTAGTATGGGCGCACAGTATGAAGCTTTCTTT.

The genes are TRBV27 and TRBJ2-7; 12 nucleotides align to TRBD2. Germline V lookup: CDR1 MNHEY, CDR2 SMNVEV (reference sequence). The CDR3 is 15 amino acids. Unmatched junction bases numbered 7, after V lost 4 bases and J lost 6 bases. CDR3: CASSSNSGLAGEQYF. The CDR3 DNA reads TGTGCCAGCAGTTCAAACTCGGGACTAGCGGGCGAGCAGTACTTC.

The gene calls are TRBV28 and TRBJ1-5, with 7 bases identical to TRBD1. Germline trimming cut 6 bases from V and 0 bases from J; bases unmatched to any gene: 11. The CDR3 is 17 amino acids. Germline loops: CDR1 MDHEN, CDR2 SYDVKM. The CDR3 region has the DNA TGTGCCAGCAGGAGGACAGGACTATTTTATAGCAATCAGCCCCAGCATTTT. Translating it yields CASRRTGLFYSNQPQHF.

The rearrangement uses TRBV5-6 and TRBJ1-1; TRBD1 is a possible D gene (5 bases). The V and J ends lost 0 bases and 7 bases respectively, with 10 bases between them. CDR1 and CDR2 from the germline V gene are SGHDT and YYEEEE. This CDR3 is 13 amino acids long. CDR3 in DNA: TGTGCCAGCAGCTTGGGGGCAGGGCGTGAAGCTTTCTTT. Protein: CASSLGAGREAFF.

The chain is built from TRBV9 and TRBJ1-2; weak D call: TRBD1 (6 bases). The ends were cut back, 0 bases at V and 4 bases at J, with 10 bases in the middle. CDR3 size: 14 residues. In germline, CDR1 is SGDLS, CDR2 YYNGEE. CDR3 protein: CASSVGRGGYGYTF. DNA for the CDR3: TGTGCCAGCAGCGTAGGAAGAGGGGGCTATGGCTACACCTTC.